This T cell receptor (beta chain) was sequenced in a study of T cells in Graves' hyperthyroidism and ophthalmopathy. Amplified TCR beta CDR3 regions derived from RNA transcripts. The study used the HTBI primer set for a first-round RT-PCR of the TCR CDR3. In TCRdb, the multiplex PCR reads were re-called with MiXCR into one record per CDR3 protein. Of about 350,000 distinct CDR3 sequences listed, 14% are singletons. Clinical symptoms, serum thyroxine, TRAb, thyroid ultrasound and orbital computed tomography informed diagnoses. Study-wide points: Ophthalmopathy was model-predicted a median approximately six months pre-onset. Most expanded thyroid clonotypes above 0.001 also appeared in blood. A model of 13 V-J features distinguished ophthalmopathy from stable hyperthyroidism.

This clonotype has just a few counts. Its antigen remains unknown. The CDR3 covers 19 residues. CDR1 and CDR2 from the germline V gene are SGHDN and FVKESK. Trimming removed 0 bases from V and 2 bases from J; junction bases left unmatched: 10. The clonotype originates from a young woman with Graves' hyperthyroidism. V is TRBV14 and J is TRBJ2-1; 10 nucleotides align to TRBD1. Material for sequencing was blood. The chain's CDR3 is CASSQDLLWDRGPYNEQFF. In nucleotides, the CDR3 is TGTGCCAGCAGCCAAGATTTATTGTGGGACAGGGGTCCCTACAATGAGCAGTTCTTC.